This TCR beta chain was documented in a study of shared clonotypes between healthy human individuals. Study context: Sampling drew on donors who were a couple of women and three men aged 18 to 49. Study-wide points: Generation probabilities were higher for clonotypes shared across all four sorted-subset donors than for unshared ones. Clonotype sharing among donors, it was expected, would be affected by sequencing depth.

Note on this clone: Its specificity is unknown.

Libraries were prepared by immunoSEQ multiplex PCR; TCRdb keeps only in-frame clonotypes and omits some of them. The repertoire holds hundreds of thousands of clones, with around 73% as singletons. Germline V gene lookup returns CDR1 SGHRS and CDR2 YFSETQ. The CDR3 loop spans 14 amino acids. Between the trimmed V and J ends, which lost 0 bases and 8 bases, there was a span of 11 bases. Healthy adults negative for HIV, lacking recent acute infections or vaccinations, served as donors. This chain connects TRBV5-1 to TRBJ1-4, with D perhaps matching TRBD1 (5 bases). The sequencing input was memory CD4+ T cells sorted from blood. Specified subset: CD45RA-negative fraction. The receptor comes from a woman aged 25 to 39 in good health. The CDR3 reads CASSLGPGPEKLFF. CDR3 coding DNA: TGCGCCAGCAGCTTGGGTCCGGGGCCCGAAAAACTGTTTTTT.